What follows are 11 T cell receptor beta chains derived from one specimen sequenced in a study of CD8 T cells in Susac syndrome (dated by TCRdb to between 2019 and 2020). The library was prepared using the immunoSEQ multiplex PCR assay. RNA was extracted using the RNeasy kit, and roughly 0.45 to 1 ug of the RNA was reverse transcribed with random hexamers. TCRdb reworked the public reads: Q25 trimming with fastp, MiXCR clone assembly, productive beta chains retained. Merged by CDR3 protein, the rows form single entries marked with the most common genes and DNA. Here the sample has just over 300,000 distinct CDR3 sequences; under 95% occur a single time. The top ten clones comprise approximately 0.065% of the sample. The material sequenced was CD4+ T cells from PBMCs. The receptors were sampled from a human donor with multiple sclerosis.

The chain combines TRBV20-1 with TRBJ2-2; 8 positions agree with TRBD2. Germline trimming cut 4 bases from V and 5 bases from J; bases unmatched to any gene: 3. The germline V gene encodes CDR1 DFQATT and CDR2 SNEGSKA (reference sequence). The CDR3 contains 13 residues. The CDR3 DNA reads TGCAGTGCTACGGGGGGGGAGACCGGGGAGCTGTTTTTT. Translating gives CSATGGETGELFF.

The chain carries TRBV11-1 and TRBJ2-7; TRBD1 matches at 10 bases. In germline, CDR1 is SGHAT, CDR2 FQDESV (reference sequence). V lost 9 bases, J lost 0 bases, and 5 bases stayed unmatched. The CDR3 runs 14 residues. CDR3 loop: CARGGQGSSYEQYF. The CDR3 DNA reads TGTGCCAGAGGGGGACAGGGGAGCTCCTACGAGCAGTACTTC.

The J gene is TRBJ2-1, the V gene TRBV20-1, with D maybe TRBD2 (6 bases). V shed 0 bases and J shed 6 bases, with 18 bases lying between them. CDR3 length equals 16 residues. Germline lookup yields CDR1 DFQATT and CDR2 SNEGSKA (reference sequence). The CDR3 DNA follows: TGCAGTGCTAGAGATTTCGGCCCAGCGGGCGGCAATGAGCAGTTCTTC. Protein sequence: CSARDFGPAGGNEQFF.

This clonotype was counted once. The chain couples TRBV7-3 to TRBJ2-5; D is ambiguous. CDR1 and CDR2 from the germline V gene are SGHTA and FQGTGA. The CDR3 runs 15 residues. V shed 2 bases and J shed 5 bases, with 15 bases lying between them. The DNA of the CDR3 is TGTGCCAGCAGCTTAGGATCGCTGTTAGGGGAGACCCAGTACTTC. Amino acid sequence: CASSLGSLLGETQYF.

The chain recombines TRBV7-3 with TRBJ2-2; D is ambiguous. The CDR3 has 14 residues. The V and J ends lost 5 bases and 4 bases respectively, with 11 bases between them. Germline V gene sequence: CDR1 SGHTA, CDR2 FQGTGA. This CDR3 reads CASSPPLGTGELFF. The CDR3 DNA is TGTGCCAGCAGCCCCCCGTTGGGCACCGGGGAGCTGTTTTTT.

The chain employs TRBV12-3 or TRBV12-4 and TRBJ1-3; no definite D call. V was trimmed by 5 bases and J by 0 bases, leaving 14 bases between them. The CDR3 extends over 16 amino acids. The CDR3, as DNA: TGTGCCAGCAGTCCTTCGACCCGTCCCTCTGGAAACACCATATATTTT. It codes for CASSPSTRPSGNTIYF.

The chain employs TRBV18 and TRBJ2-1; D might be TRBD1 (6 bases). This CDR3 comprises 16 residues. V dropped 7 bases and J dropped 8 bases, with 24 bases sitting between them. CDR1 and CDR2 from the germline V gene are KGHSH and LQKENI. The CDR3 DNA reads TGTGCCAGCTTCAGTCAGGGGATAATAGATCGCGATGAGCAGTTCTTC. Protein: CASFSQGIIDRDEQFF.

This chain links TRBV7-3 with TRBJ2-1; D gene ambiguous. Trimming stripped 5 bases from V and 10 bases from J, with 12 bases between. This CDR3 is built from 12 residues. Per germline, CDR1 SGHTA and CDR2 FQGTGA. CDR3 nucleotide sequence: TGTGCCAGCAGCCCCTTCGGGCGGGAGCAGTTCTTC. Its translation is CASSPFGREQFF.

This clonotype occurred once. The V and J genes are TRBV6-5 and TRBJ2-7; D ambiguous. The V gene's germline CDR1 is MNHEY and CDR2 SVGAGI. Trimming pared 8 bases from V and 0 bases from J, leaving 14 bases between. The CDR3 totals 14 residues. The CDR3 nucleotides are TGTGCCAGCCGGGCTAGGTACAGCTCCTACGAGCAGTACTTC. Translating it yields CASRARYSSYEQYF.

Written as DNA, the CDR3 is TGTGCCAGCAGCTTTCCCCGACAGGGGGCTTATGGTTTGGCCGGGGAGCTGTTTTTT. It is translated as CASSFPRQGAYGLAGELFF. The chain uses TRBV7-2 and TRBJ2-2, with 10 bases fitting TRBD1. Germline loops: CDR1 SGHTA, CDR2 FQGNSA. Losses at the gene ends were 3 bases for V and 6 bases for J; bases not matched to a gene: 16. This CDR3 spans 19 amino acids.

The gene calls are TRBV2 and TRBJ1-5; TRBD1 is a possible D gene (5 bases). Per germline, CDR1 SNHLY and CDR2 FYNNEI. V gave up 2 bases and J gave up 4 bases, with 6 bases separating them. This CDR3 contains 13 residues. CDR3 sequence reads: CASSERGNQPQHF. DNA of the CDR3: TGTGCCAGCAGTGAACGGGGGAATCAGCCCCAGCATTTT.